The source of this T cell receptor beta chain is a study of long-term antiretroviral therapy in people with HIV. Study results and limitations: Despite increasing after ART, diversity remained lower than that of transplant donor controls.

This clone was observed a handful of times. Its specificity is unknown. V gave up 8 bases and J gave up 8 bases; unmatched junction bases: 7. This CDR3 contains 13 residues. Germline V gene sequence: CDR1 LNHNV, CDR2 YYDKDF (reference sequence). A v3.0 immunoSEQ assay was performed at survey level. Using immunoSEQ multiplex PCR, the repertoire was profiled, and TCRdb retains in-frame clones only, with some absent. The table includes 25,000 to 35,000 clones, roughly 88% detected once. Here the sequenced sample was unsorted PBMCs, taken 0.8 years before starting antiretroviral therapy. The chain is built from TRBV15 and TRBJ2-1, with TRBD2 matching 9 bases. The sequence was obtained from a man younger than 35 with HIV. As DNA, the CDR3 is TGTGCCACCGGTAGCGGGAGACGATATGAGCAGTTCTTC. This encodes CATGSGRRYEQFF. Supplemented by reference TRBV15 and TRBJ2-1, the full variable domain reads DAMVIQNPRYQVTQFGKPVTLSCSQTLNHNVMYWYQQKSSQAPKLLFHYYDKDFNNEADTPDNFQSRRPNTSFCFLDIRSPGLGDTAMYLCATGSGRRYEQFFGPGTRLTVL.